One and the same sample provided the 3 T cell receptor beta chains below, sequenced in a study of T cell repertoires in cytomegalovirus infection. TCRdb processed the reads anew with MiXCR; each CDR3 protein has one entry. This table has tens of thousands of distinct CDR3 sequences, about a fifth appearing once. These receptors' antigens are unknown. The sequences come from CD8+ T cells from cultured PBMCs, collected from culture after CMV antigen stimulation. Receptors originate from a human donor in good health (CMV status not recorded). Some clones in this sample may be carry-over from other donors' samples.

This clonotype was detected only a few times. The chain recombines TRBV5-1 with TRBJ2-1; TRBD1 matches at 9 bases. The length of the CDR3 is 13 residues. V lost 5 bases to trimming and J lost 6 bases; unmatched junction nucleotides: 3. Germline assignment: CDR1 SGHRS and CDR2 YFSETQ. This CDR3 is CASRLTGGNEQFF. CDR3 coding DNA: TGCGCCAGCAGGTTGACAGGGGGCAATGAGCAGTTCTTC. Full variable domain (rest looked up from reference TRBV5-1 and TRBJ2-1): KAGVTQTPRYLIKTRGQQVTLSCSPISGHRSVSWYQQTPGQGLQFLFEYFSETQRNKGNFPGRFSGRQFSNSRSEMNVSTLELGDSALYLCASRLTGGNEQFFGPGTRLTVL.

This rearrangement joins TRBV7-9 to TRBJ2-3; no firm D call. CDR3 length: 12 residues. Trimming removed 5 bases at V and 4 bases at J, with 7 bases between. Germline-derived CDR1 and CDR2 are SEHNR and FQNEAQ (reference sequence). The CDR3 coding sequence is TGTGCCAGCAGCCCCTCGGCAGATACGCAGTATTTT. It translates to CASSPSADTQYF.

The chain carries TRBV7-2 and TRBJ2-3, with D unclear. The germline V and J ends were trimmed by 4 bases and 6 bases, with 14 bases remaining between them. Germline loops: CDR1 SGHTA, CDR2 FQGNSA. The CDR3 covers 14 residues. The chain's CDR3 is CASSSVRVGDTQYF. CDR3 DNA sequence: TGTGCCAGCAGCTCCGTTCGGGTGGGGGATACGCAGTATTTT.